These 32 T cell receptor beta chains were sequenced from one sample in a study of yellow fever vaccine responses in identical twins. TCRdb independently ran MiXCR on the RT-PCR reads; one entry per CDR3 protein. Of 9,500 to 11,000 distinct CDR3 sequences listed, less than 90% were seen once; the top ten hold around 2%. The specimen comprised T cells from blood (PBMCs), unsorted or a sorted subset (not recorded which), sampled before or after yellow fever vaccination (not recorded which). The receptors were sampled from a woman aged 18-29 years who received the yellow fever vaccine.

CDR3 nucleotides: TGTGCCAGCAGCTTAGATACTAACAATGAGCAGTTCTTC. It translates to CASSLDTNNEQFF. The V gene is TRBV11-3, the J gene TRBJ2-1; D unclear. Germline V gene sequence: CDR1 SGHNT, CDR2 YENEEA. CDR3 length: 13 residues. Deletions cut 0 bases from V and 5 bases from J, with 5 bases between.

This clonotype was found a few times. V usage is TRBV18 and J usage is TRBJ2-1; possible D gene TRBD2, 6 bases. Trimming stripped 5 bases from V and 4 bases from J, with 12 bases between. Germline-derived CDR1 and CDR2 are KGHSH and LQKENI. The CDR3 is made up of 14 amino acids. The CDR3 nucleotides read TGTGCCAGCTCAGCAACCGGGACTTACAATGAGCAGTTCTTC. Translation gives CASSATGTYNEQFF. Drawing the rest from reference TRBV18 and TRBJ2-1, the complete variable domain is NAGVMQNPRHLVRRRGQEARLRCSPMKGHSHVYWYRQLPEEGLKFMVYLQKENIIDESGMPKERFSAEFPKEGPSILRIQQVVRGDSAAYFCASSATGTYNEQFFGPGTRLTVL.

The chain links TRBV18 to TRBJ2-5, with unresolved D. Deletions cut 1 base from V and 3 bases from J, with 0 bases between. Per germline, CDR1 KGHSH and CDR2 LQKENI. The CDR3 sequence is 11 residues long. The CDR3 region has the DNA TGTGCCAGCTCACCACAAGAGACCCAGTACTTC. Its protein is CASSPQETQYF. Complete variable domain (other parts from reference TRBV18 and TRBJ2-5): NAGVMQNPRHLVRRRGQEARLRCSPMKGHSHVYWYRQLPEEGLKFMVYLQKENIIDESGMPKERFSAEFPKEGPSILRIQQVVRGDSAAYFCASSPQETQYFGPGTRLLVL.

This chain links TRBV11-3 with TRBJ2-5, with D maybe TRBD2 (6 bases). Trimming pared 6 bases from V and 4 bases from J, leaving 6 bases between. Germline V CDR1 and CDR2: SGHNT, YENEEA. The length of the CDR3 is 11 residues. In DNA form, the CDR3 reads TGTGCCAGCAGGGGGGGAGAGACCCAGTACTTC. It codes for CASRGGETQYF.

The V and J genes are TRBV5-4 and TRBJ2-1, with TRBD2 identical over 8 bases. CDR1 is SGHNT and CDR2 is YYREEE in the germline V gene (reference sequence). The ends lost 4 bases at V and 9 bases at J; junction bases unmatched: 3. This CDR3 contains 12 residues. The CDR3 reads CASSPGGGEQFF. In DNA, the CDR3 is TGTGCCAGCAGCCCCGGGGGGGGTGAGCAGTTCTTC.

V and J are TRBV2 and TRBJ1-1, with no clear D. V lost 2 bases and J 1 base, leaving 20 bases between the germline ends. Germline V CDR1 and CDR2: SNHLY, FYNNEI. The CDR3 extends over 18 amino acids. The CDR3 protein is CASSETPFSGLRNTEAFF. The CDR3, as DNA: TGTGCCAGCAGTGAAACCCCCTTTTCCGGGCTGAGGAACACTGAAGCTTTCTTT.

The chain couples TRBV6-2 or TRBV6-3 to TRBJ1-5; D possibly corresponds to TRBD1 (6 bases). V was clipped by 2 bases and J by 3 bases, with 23 bases between them. Germline V CDR1 and CDR2: MNHEY, SVGEGT. The CDR3 loop spans 19 amino acids. CDR3 residues: CASSYKTGPGLEPNQPQHF. DNA for the CDR3: TGTGCCAGCAGTTACAAAACAGGGCCAGGATTAGAACCCAATCAGCCCCAGCATTTT.

This chain links TRBV7-9 with TRBJ1-1, with D perhaps TRBD1 (5 bases). The CDR3 consists of 13 residues. CDR1 and CDR2 (germline): SEHNR, FQNEAQ (reference sequence). With 6 bases removed from V and 3 bases from J, the gap between germline ends came to 11 bases. The CDR3 nucleotides read TGTGCCAGCAGGTCAGGGTCCGACACTGAAGCTTTCTTT. As protein: CASRSGSDTEAFF.

The chain links TRBV29-1 to TRBJ2-1; 7 nucleotides line up with TRBD2. This CDR3 spans 12 amino acids. Germline CDR1 SQVTM, CDR2 ANQGSEA. With 6 bases clipped from V and 7 bases from J, the junction kept 6 bases outside the gene matches. CDR3 sequence: CSVLSSGNEQFF. In DNA, the CDR3 is TGCAGCGTCCTTTCTAGCGGAAATGAGCAGTTCTTC.

The gene calls are TRBV2 and TRBJ1-1, with unresolved D. V was clipped by 1 base and J by 6 bases, with 9 bases between them. In germline, CDR1 is SNHLY, CDR2 FYNNEI. This CDR3 has 13 amino acids. CDR3: CASSEGPVSEAFF. The CDR3 bases are TGTGCCAGCAGTGAAGGTCCCGTGTCTGAAGCTTTCTTT.

This clonotype was picked up one time. The chain recombines TRBV6-5 with TRBJ1-1, with 7 bases aligning to TRBD1. V was pared by 4 bases and J by 0 bases, with 2 bases of the junction left unmatched. The CDR3 extends over 14 amino acids. From germline, CDR1 is MNHEY and CDR2 SVGAGI. CDR3 nucleotides: TGTGCCAGCAGTTTGACAGGGTTGAACACTGAAGCTTTCTTT. This gives the protein CASSLTGLNTEAFF.

The J gene is TRBJ2-1, the V gene TRBV5-1, with D hard to call. The V gene's germline CDR1 is SGHRS and CDR2 YFSETQ. Trimming shortened V by 3 bases and J by 6 bases, and 13 bases separated the two germline ends. The CDR3 is 14 residues long. The CDR3 here is CASSSAVISNEQFF. CDR3 nucleotides: TGCGCCAGCAGCTCGGCAGTCATCTCCAATGAGCAGTTCTTC.

The V gene is TRBV18, the J gene TRBJ2-5; a weak D match, TRBD1 (5 bases). Germline CDR1 KGHSH, CDR2 LQKENI. The CDR3 covers 14 residues. Deletions cut 1 base from V and 2 bases from J, with 8 bases between. CDR3 nucleotides: TGTGCCAGCTCACCACAGGACACGCAAGAGACCCAGTACTTC. This gives the protein CASSPQDTQETQYF.

V gene TRBV19 combines with J gene TRBJ2-1; D gene unclear. The germline V gene encodes CDR1 LNHDA and CDR2 SQIVND (reference sequence). There are 12 residues in the CDR3. V was shortened by 6 bases and J by 5 bases, with 8 bases between the two germline ends. DNA for the CDR3: TGTGCCAGTAGCCGACGGGACAATGAGCAGTTCTTC. This sequence encodes CASSRRDNEQFF.

V is TRBV6-2 or TRBV6-3 and J is TRBJ2-7; TRBD1 aligns across 7 bases. From germline, CDR1 is MNHEY and CDR2 SVGEGT. The length of the CDR3 is 13 residues. Germline trimming cut 7 bases from V and 3 bases from J; bases unmatched to any gene: 6. The CDR3 DNA follows: TGTGCCAGCAAGTCCGGGACAGACTACGAGCAGTACGTC. Its protein product is CASKSGTDYEQYV.

The V and J genes are TRBV18 and TRBJ1-1; D not resolved. CDR3 size: 15 residues. CDR1 is KGHSH and CDR2 is LQKENI in the germline V gene. Trimming removed 1 base at V and 0 bases at J, with 9 bases between. The CDR3 reads CASSPQGSLNTEAFF. The CDR3 nucleotides read TGTGCCAGCTCACCACAGGGTAGCTTGAACACTGAAGCTTTCTTT.

This clonotype appeared a few times. The chain has TRBV5-1 and TRBJ2-1; D remains unclear. Germline CDR1 reads SGHRS; CDR2 reads YFSETQ. V shed 2 bases and J shed 15 bases, with 6 bases lying between them. This CDR3 region has 9 residues. The CDR3 reads CASSFYLFF. The CDR3 region has the DNA TGCGCCAGCAGCTTTTATCTGTTCTTC.

The chain employs TRBV18 and TRBJ2-3; 7 nucleotides align to TRBD1. This CDR3 is built from 16 residues. Germline CDR1 is KGHSH and CDR2 is LQKENI. Trimming at V came to 3 bases and at J to 0 bases, leaving 6 bases not matched to a gene. The CDR3 is CASSPTGSSSTDTQYF. CDR3 bases: TGTGCCAGCTCACCGACAGGGTCATCTAGCACAGATACGCAGTATTTT.

The V gene is TRBV2, the J gene TRBJ2-2; 8 nucleotides line up with TRBD1. The germline gives CDR1 SNHLY, CDR2 FYNNEI. Trimming cost V 5 bases and J 6 bases; bases outside gene matches: 11. The CDR3 extends over 16 amino acids. CDR3 in amino acids: CASSLWSGGVAGELFF. The CDR3 DNA follows: TGTGCCAGCAGTCTCTGGTCAGGGGGCGTCGCCGGGGAGCTGTTTTTT.

V is TRBV2 and J is TRBJ2-1; D possibly corresponds to TRBD2 (6 bases). V was shortened by 5 bases and J by 1 base, with 15 bases between the two germline ends. This CDR3 is built from 16 residues. Germline V gene sequence: CDR1 SNHLY, CDR2 FYNNEI. DNA of the CDR3: TGTGCCAGCAGTCCGGAACATGCGGGATCCTACAATGAGCAGTTCTTC. Its translation is CASSPEHAGSYNEQFF.

V is TRBV11-2 and J is TRBJ2-5, with D uncertain. Trimming cost V 4 bases and J 5 bases, with 14 bases left between them. The germline gives CDR1 SGHAT, CDR2 FQNNGV. This CDR3 has 14 amino acids. The CDR3 protein is CASSSLLRGETQYF. DNA of the CDR3: TGTGCCAGCAGCTCCCTCCTCCGTGGGGAGACCCAGTACTTC.

The chain uses TRBV12-3 or TRBV12-4 and TRBJ2-7; D may be TRBD1 (5 bases). This CDR3 region has 13 residues. V was clipped by 6 bases and J by 6 bases, with 15 bases between them. CDR3 loop: CASSPTVRGEQYV. CDR3 in DNA: TGTGCCAGCAGCCCGACGGTTAGGGGCGAGCAGTACGTC.

This rearrangement joins TRBV5-6 to TRBJ1-4; D is ambiguous. CDR1 and CDR2 (germline): SGHDT, YYEEEE. Trimming stripped 6 bases from V and 0 bases from J, with 9 bases between. CDR3 length: 14 amino acids. The DNA of the CDR3 is TGTGCCAGCACCGGGAGTGCAACTAATGAAAAACTGTTTTTT. Translation: CASTGSATNEKLFF.

The V call is TRBV7-6, the J call TRBJ2-1, with no clear D. The V end lost 1 base, the J end lost 10 bases, and 11 bases lay between the germline ends. This CDR3 has 13 residues. Per the germline V gene, CDR1 is SGHVS and CDR2 is FNYEAQ. The CDR3 sequence: CASSLESNGEQFF. Written as DNA, the CDR3 is TGTGCCAGCAGCTTAGAGTCCAACGGGGAGCAGTTCTTC.

The chain carries TRBV15 and TRBJ1-5; D ambiguous. This CDR3 comprises 13 residues. Germline loops: CDR1 LNHNV, CDR2 YYDKDF (reference sequence). The V gene lost 7 bases and the J gene lost 6 bases, with 13 bases spanning the gap. CDR3 protein: CATNVGNGQPQHF. In DNA form, the CDR3 reads TGTGCCACCAATGTGGGGAATGGTCAGCCCCAGCATTTT.

V gene TRBV2 combines with J gene TRBJ2-5; D gene unclear. Between the trimmed V and J ends, which lost 3 bases and 5 bases, there was a span of 4 bases. Germline V gene data show CDR1 as SNHLY and CDR2 as FYNNEI. The CDR3 is 11 residues long. CDR3 protein: CASSEPETQYF. CDR3 nucleotide sequence: TGTGCCAGCAGTGAGCCGGAGACCCAGTACTTC.

The chain carries TRBV14 and TRBJ1-1; D call uncertain. The germline V and J ends were trimmed by 0 bases and 4 bases, with 12 bases remaining between them. Per germline, CDR1 SGHDN and CDR2 FVKESK. CDR3 size: 15 residues. The CDR3 sequence: CASSQERARGTEAFF. CDR3 nucleotide sequence: TGTGCCAGCAGCCAAGAGCGGGCGCGGGGCACTGAAGCTTTCTTT.

This clonotype came up a few times. The chain uses TRBV11-3 and TRBJ1-6; D unclear. V lost 4 bases and J lost 6, with 13 bases in between. The CDR3 contains 15 residues. Looked up from germline, CDR1 is SGHNT and CDR2 is YENEEA. The CDR3 DNA is TGTGCCAGCAGCTACGGCCGCGCAATTAATTCACCCCTCCACTTT. This sequence encodes CASSYGRAINSPLHF.

J is TRBJ1-1 and V is TRBV10-3; no firm D call. The CDR3 extends over 13 amino acids. CDR1 and CDR2 (germline): ENHRY, SYGVKD. Trimming left V 0 bases short and J 2 bases short, with 4 bases between. The CDR3 region is CAISESGNTEAFF. CDR3 coding DNA: TGTGCCATCAGTGAGTCAGGAAACACTGAAGCTTTCTTT.

The J gene is TRBJ1-1, the V gene TRBV12-3 or TRBV12-4; D gene unclear. Trimming removed 5 bases from V and 0 bases from J, with 7 bases in between. This CDR3 contains 13 residues. The CDR3 is CASSRGMNTEAFF. CDR3 DNA sequence: TGTGCCAGCAGTCGGGGAATGAACACTGAAGCTTTCTTT.

The chain recombines TRBV14 with TRBJ2-5; a possible D gene is TRBD1 (6 bases). The CDR3 has 15 residues. Germline V gene sequence: CDR1 SGHDN, CDR2 FVKESK. Trimming took off 1 base at V and 1 base at J, with 10 bases between the two ends. This CDR3 reads CASSQGQAFQETQYF. DNA for the CDR3: TGTGCCAGCAGCCAAGGACAGGCGTTCCAAGAGACCCAGTACTTC.

This chain connects TRBV11-1 to TRBJ2-7, with D perhaps TRBD1 (6 bases). Per germline, CDR1 SGHAT and CDR2 FQDESV (reference sequence). The V end lost 3 bases, the J end lost 3 bases, and 9 bases lay between the germline ends. CDR3 length equals 13 residues. CDR3 in amino acids: CASSFLDSYEQYF. CDR3 DNA sequence: TGTGCCAGCAGCTTTCTGGACAGCTACGAGCAGTACTTC.